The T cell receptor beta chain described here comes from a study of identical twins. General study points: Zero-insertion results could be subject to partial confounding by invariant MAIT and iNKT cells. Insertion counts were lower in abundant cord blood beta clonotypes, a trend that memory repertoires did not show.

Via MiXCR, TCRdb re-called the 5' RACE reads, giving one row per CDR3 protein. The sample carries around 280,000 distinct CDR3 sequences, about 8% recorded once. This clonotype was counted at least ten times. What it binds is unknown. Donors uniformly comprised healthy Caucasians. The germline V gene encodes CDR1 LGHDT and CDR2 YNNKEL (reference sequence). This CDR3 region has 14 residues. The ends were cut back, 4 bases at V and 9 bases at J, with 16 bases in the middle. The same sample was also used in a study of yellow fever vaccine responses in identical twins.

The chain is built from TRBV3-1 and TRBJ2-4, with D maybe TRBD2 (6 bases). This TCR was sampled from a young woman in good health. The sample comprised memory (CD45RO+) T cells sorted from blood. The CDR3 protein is CASSRDFSGGIQYF. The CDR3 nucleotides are TGTGCCAGCAGCCGGGACTTTTCCGGAGGCATTCAGTACTTC. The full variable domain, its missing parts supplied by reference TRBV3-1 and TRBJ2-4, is DTAVSQTPKYLVTQMGNDKSIKCEQNLGHDTMYWYKQDSKKFLKIMFSYNNKELIINETVPNRFSPKSPDKAHLNLHINSLELGDSAVYFCASSRDFSGGIQYFGAGTRLSVL.